This T cell receptor (beta chain) derives from a study of blood T cell repertoires in COVID-19 (dated by TCRdb to about 2020). Some background on the complete study: Collaborator samples came from the United States, Italy and Spain and covered acute and convalescent phases of COVID-19. The prospective study material was composed of cDNA or gDNA derived from T cells, B-cell-depleted T cells, or PBMCs. Subjects who had been exposed to COVID-19, were actively infected with it, or had recovered from it provided the deeply sampled blood TCRbeta repertoires that made up the dataset. The repertoires were released in a freely available public database intended as a resource for research on the immune response to SARS-CoV-2. Samples were obtained from the ongoing ImmuneRACE study (first 160 participants) and from over 1,000 subjects provided by 6 global collaborators. Sample metadata almost always included a de-identified subject ID, COVID-19 status, age in years and sex. Where HLA class I and class II types were available, the types were taken from metadata supplied by the sample provider, not from assay-based typing. The study at large found these results: The amount of clinical and demographic metadata varied by source and participant and was provided uncurated.

Spanning cysteine to phenylalanine, the CDR3 consists of 16 amino acids. Only the CDR3 part of the read is kept: 48 bases, read in frame from the first base. V loses 2 bases at its end and J loses 0 bases; junction bases beyond the gene matches: 6. From the germline V gene, CDR1 is SGHVS and CDR2 is FQNEAQ. With regard to this clone: Its target antigen remains unknown. No base qualities exist here, and no much larger clone lies one base off it.

TCRbeta CDR3 regions were amplified from genomic DNA by means of the immunoSEQ Assay, a bias-controlled multiplex PCR. In the paper's pipeline: The number of nucleated cells in each sample was estimated by amplification of reference gene primers within the assay. To quantify the absolute abundance of each unique TCRbeta CDR3 rearrangement, sequence reads were collapsed and filtered. For each sample, productive Simpson clonality was calculated as the square root of Simpson's diversity index over productive rearrangements. This immuneACCESS table, as held by TCRdb, lists in-frame sequences with V and J called but not all clones. Of the missing ones, under half trace to an unresolved V gene in checked studies; the others have no known cause. V, J and clone size are those of that table, while D and trimming were read from the DNA. The sample table records more than 250,000 clones; about 83% of these occur just once. Roughly 6.2% of the sample lies in the top ten.

In the prospective study, participants were about 18 to 95 years old, resided in about two dozen geographic areas of the United States, and were enrolled through a virtual design. To assign participants to cohorts, the prospective study relied on clinical history that participants themselves reported in a screening survey and a study questionnaire. Recovered participants in ImmuneRACE Cohort 3 were defined as having two consecutive negative NP/OP PCR tests, clearance from a healthcare professional, or resolution of symptoms. Mobile phlebotomists in the prospective study collected whole blood, serum and a nasopharyngeal or oropharyngeal swab from every participant. Over a roughly 2-month period, participants in the prospective study had the option of providing additional blood draws and questionnaires. Before DNA extraction, blood samples from the prospective study were shipped at room temperature or frozen.

Sequencing was carried out using PBMCs or T cells enriched from blood (not recorded which). This TCR derives from a middle-aged woman who had recovered from COVID-19. The rearrangement joined TRBV7-8 to TRBJ2-7; a stretch of 8 junction bases matches TRBD2. The CDR3 reads CASSLSKSGSSYEQYF. The nucleotide sequence is TGTGCCAGCAGCTTATCGAAGAGCGGGAGCTCCTACGAGCAGTACTTC.